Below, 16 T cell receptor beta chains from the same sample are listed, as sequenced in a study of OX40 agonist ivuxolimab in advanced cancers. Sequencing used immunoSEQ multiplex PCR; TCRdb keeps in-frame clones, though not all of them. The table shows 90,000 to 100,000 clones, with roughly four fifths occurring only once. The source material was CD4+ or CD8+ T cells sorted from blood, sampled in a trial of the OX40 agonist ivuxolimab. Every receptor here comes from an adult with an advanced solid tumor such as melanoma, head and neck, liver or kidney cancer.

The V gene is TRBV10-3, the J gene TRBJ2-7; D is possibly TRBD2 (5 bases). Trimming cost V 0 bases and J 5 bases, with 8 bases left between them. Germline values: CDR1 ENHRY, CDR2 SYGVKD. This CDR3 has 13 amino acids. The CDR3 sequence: CAISESRSDEQYF. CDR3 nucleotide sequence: TGTGCCATCAGTGAGTCTCGTAGCGACGAGCAGTACTTC.

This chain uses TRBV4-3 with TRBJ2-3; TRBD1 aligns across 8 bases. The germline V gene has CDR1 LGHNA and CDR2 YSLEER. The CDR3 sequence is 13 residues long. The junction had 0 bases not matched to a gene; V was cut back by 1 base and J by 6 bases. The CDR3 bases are TGCGCCAGCAGCCAAGGGGACAGGGATACGCAGTATTTT. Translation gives CASSQGDRDTQYF.

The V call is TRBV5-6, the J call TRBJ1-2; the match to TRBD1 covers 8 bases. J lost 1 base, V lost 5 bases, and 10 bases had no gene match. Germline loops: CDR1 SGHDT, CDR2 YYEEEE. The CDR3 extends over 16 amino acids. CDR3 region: CASRQKTGVVNYGYTF. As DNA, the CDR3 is TGTGCCAGCAGGCAAAAGACAGGGGTGGTTAACTATGGCTACACCTTC.

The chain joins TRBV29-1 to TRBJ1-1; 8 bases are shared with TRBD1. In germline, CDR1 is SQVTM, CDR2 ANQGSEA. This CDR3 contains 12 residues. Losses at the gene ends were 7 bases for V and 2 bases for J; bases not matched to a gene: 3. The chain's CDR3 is CSGDRGNTEAFF. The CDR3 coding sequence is TGCAGCGGAGACAGGGGCAACACTGAAGCTTTCTTT.

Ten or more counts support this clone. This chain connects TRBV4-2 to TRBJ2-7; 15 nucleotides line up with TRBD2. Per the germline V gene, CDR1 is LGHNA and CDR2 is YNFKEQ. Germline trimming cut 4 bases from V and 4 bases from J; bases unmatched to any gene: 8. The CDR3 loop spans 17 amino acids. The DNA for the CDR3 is TGTGCCAGCAGCCCTATAGGGACTAGCGGGAGGTTATACGAGCAGTACTTC. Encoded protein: CASSPIGTSGRLYEQYF.

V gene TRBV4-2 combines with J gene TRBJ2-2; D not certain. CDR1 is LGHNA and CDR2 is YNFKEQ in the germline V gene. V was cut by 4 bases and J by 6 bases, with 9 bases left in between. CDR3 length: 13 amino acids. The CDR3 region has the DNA TGTGCCAGCAGCCCAAGGGAAGCCGGGGAGCTGTTTTTT. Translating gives CASSPREAGELFF.

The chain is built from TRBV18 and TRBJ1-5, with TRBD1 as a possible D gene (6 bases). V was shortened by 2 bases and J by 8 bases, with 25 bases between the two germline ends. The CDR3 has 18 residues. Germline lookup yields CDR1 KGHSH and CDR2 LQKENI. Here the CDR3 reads CASSPDSRTGHLLEPQHF. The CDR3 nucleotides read TGTGCCAGCTCACCAGATTCACGAACGGGACATCTTCTTGAGCCCCAGCATTTT.

The CDR3: CASSLGRRDRGRETQYF. The CDR3, as DNA: TGTGCCAGCAGCTTAGGACGCCGGGACAGGGGTAGGGAGACCCAGTACTTC. This rearrangement joins TRBV7-9 to TRBJ2-5; 10 bases are a match to TRBD1. The CDR3 length is 17 residues. Germline CDR1 and CDR2: SEHNR and FQNEAQ (reference sequence). Trimming cost V 1 base and J 5 bases; bases outside gene matches: 10. The variable domain in full, with the rest retrieved from reference TRBV7-9 and TRBJ2-5, is DTGVSQNPRHKITKRGQNVTFRCDPISEHNRLYWYRQTLGQGPEFLTYFQNEAQLEKSRLLSDRFSAERPKGSFSTLEIQRTEQGDSAMYLCASSLGRRDRGRETQYFGPGTRLLVL.

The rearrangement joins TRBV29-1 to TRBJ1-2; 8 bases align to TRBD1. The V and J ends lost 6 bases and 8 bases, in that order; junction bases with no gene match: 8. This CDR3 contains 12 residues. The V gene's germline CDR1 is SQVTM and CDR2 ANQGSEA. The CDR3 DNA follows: TGCAGCGTCCACCAGGGGGCAGGGGGCTACACCTTC. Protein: CSVHQGAGGYTF. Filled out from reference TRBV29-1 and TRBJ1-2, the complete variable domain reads SAVISQKPSRDICQRGTSLTIQCQVDSQVTMMFWYRQQPGQSLTLIATANQGSEATYESGFVIDKFPISRPNLTFSTLTVSNMSPEDSSIYLCSVHQGAGGYTFGSGTRLTVV.

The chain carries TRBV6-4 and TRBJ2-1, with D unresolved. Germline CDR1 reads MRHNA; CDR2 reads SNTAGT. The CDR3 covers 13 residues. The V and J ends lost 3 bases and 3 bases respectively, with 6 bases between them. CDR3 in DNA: TGTGCCAGCAGTGAAAGGTACTACAATGAGCAGTTCTTC. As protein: CASSERYYNEQFF.

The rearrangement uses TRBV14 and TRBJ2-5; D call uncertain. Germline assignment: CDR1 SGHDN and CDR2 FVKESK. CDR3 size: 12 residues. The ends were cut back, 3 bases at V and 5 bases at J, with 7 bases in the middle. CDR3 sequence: CASSHNKETQYF. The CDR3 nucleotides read TGTGCCAGCAGCCATAACAAGGAGACCCAGTACTTC. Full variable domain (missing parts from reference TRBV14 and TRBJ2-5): EAGVTQFPSHSVIEKGQTVTLRCDPISGHDNLYWYRRVMGKEIKFLLHFVKESKQDESGMPNNRFLAERTGGTYSTLKVQPAELEDSGVYFCASSHNKETQYFGPGTRLLVL.

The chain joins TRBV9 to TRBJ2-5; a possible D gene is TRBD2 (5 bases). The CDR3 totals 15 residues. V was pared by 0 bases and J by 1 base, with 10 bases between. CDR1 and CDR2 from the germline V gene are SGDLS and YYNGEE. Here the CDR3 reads CASSVGGNLQETQYF. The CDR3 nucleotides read TGTGCCAGCAGCGTAGGAGGGAACCTCCAAGAGACCCAGTACTTC. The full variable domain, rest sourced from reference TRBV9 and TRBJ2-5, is DSGVTQTPKHLITATGQRVTLRCSPRSGDLSVYWYQQSLDQGLQFLIQYYNGEERAKGNILERFSAQQFPDLHSELNLSSLELGDSALYFCASSVGGNLQETQYFGPGTRLLVL.

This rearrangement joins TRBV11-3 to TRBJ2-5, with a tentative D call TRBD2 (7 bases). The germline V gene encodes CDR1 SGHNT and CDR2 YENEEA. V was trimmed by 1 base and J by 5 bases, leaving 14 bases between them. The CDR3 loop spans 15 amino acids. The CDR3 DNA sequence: TGTGCCAGCAGCTTAGGAGTCGGGGGGCTGGAGACCCAGTACTTC. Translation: CASSLGVGGLETQYF.

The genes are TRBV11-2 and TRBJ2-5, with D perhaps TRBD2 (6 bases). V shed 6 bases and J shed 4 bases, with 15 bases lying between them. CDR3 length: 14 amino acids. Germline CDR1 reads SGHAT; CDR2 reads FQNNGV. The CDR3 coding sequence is TGTGCCAGCAGGTCCGGGACTGACGCAGAGACCCAGTACTTC. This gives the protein CASRSGTDAETQYF.

This CDR3 is CASSMLGGTDTQYF. The CDR3 nucleotides are TGCGCCAGCAGCATGTTAGGGGGCACAGATACGCAGTATTTT. This chain uses TRBV4-3 with TRBJ2-3, with a weak D call TRBD1 (5 bases). The CDR3 totals 14 residues. CDR1 and CDR2 (germline): LGHNA, YSLEER. Trimming took off 5 bases at V and 1 base at J, with 10 bases between the two ends.

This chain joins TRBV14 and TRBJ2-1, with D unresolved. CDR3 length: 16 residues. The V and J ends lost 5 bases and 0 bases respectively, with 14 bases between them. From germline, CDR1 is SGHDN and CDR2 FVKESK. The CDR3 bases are TGTGCCAGCAGCTTCTGGACCGAGAGCTCCTACAATGAGCAGTTCTTC. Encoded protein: CASSFWTESSYNEQFF. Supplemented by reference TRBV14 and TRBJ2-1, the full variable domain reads EAGVTQFPSHSVIEKGQTVTLRCDPISGHDNLYWYRRVMGKEIKFLLHFVKESKQDESGMPNNRFLAERTGGTYSTLKVQPAELEDSGVYFCASSFWTESSYNEQFFGPGTRLTVL.